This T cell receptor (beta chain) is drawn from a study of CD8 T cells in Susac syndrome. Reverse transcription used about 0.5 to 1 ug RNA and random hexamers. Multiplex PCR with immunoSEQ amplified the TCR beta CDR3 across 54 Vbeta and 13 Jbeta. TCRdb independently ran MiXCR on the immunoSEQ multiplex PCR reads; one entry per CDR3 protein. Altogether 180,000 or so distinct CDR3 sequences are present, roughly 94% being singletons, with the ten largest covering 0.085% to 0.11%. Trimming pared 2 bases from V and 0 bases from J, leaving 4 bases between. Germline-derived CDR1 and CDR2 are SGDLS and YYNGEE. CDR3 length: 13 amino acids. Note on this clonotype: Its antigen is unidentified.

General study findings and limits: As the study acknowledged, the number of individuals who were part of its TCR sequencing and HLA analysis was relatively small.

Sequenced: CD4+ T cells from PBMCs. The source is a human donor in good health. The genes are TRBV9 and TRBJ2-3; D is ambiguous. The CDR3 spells CASSVASTDTQYF. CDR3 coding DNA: TGTGCCAGCAGCGTTGCTAGCACAGATACGCAGTATTTT.